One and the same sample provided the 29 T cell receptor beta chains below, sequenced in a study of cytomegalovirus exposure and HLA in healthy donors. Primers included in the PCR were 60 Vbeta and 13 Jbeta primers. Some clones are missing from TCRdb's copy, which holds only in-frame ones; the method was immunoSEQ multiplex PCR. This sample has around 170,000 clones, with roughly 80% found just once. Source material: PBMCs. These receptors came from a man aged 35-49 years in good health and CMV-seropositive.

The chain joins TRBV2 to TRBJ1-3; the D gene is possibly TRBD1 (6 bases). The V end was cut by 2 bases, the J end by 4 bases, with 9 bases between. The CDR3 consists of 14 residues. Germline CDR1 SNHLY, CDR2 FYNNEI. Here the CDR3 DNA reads TGTGCCAGCAGTGAAACTACAGGGGGAAACACCATATATTTT. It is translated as CASSETTGGNTIYF.

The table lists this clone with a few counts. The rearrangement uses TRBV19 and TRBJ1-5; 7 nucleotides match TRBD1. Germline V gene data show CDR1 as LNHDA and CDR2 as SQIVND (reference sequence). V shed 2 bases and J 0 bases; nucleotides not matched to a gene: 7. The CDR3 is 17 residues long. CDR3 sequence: CASSIKMWDSSNQPQHF. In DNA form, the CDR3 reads TGTGCCAGTAGTATAAAGATGTGGGACAGTAGCAATCAGCCCCAGCATTTT.

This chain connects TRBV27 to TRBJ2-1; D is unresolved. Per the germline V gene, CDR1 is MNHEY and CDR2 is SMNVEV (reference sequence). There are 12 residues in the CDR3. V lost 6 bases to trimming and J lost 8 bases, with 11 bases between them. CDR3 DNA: TGTGCCAGCAGCGCAGGTCGGTATGAGCAGTTCTTC. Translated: CASSAGRYEQFF.

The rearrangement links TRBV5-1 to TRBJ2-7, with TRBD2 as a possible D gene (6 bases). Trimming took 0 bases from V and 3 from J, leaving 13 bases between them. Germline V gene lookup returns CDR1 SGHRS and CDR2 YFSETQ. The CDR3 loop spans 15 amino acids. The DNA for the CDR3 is TGCGCCAGCAGCTTGGTGGGAGGCCCCCTCTACGAGCAGTACTTC. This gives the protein CASSLVGGPLYEQYF.

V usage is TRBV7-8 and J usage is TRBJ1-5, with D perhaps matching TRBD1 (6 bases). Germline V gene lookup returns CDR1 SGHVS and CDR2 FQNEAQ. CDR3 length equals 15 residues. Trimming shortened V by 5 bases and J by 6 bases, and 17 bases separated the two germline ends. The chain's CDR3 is CASSPEQGPSQPQHF. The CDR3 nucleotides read TGTGCCAGCAGCCCAGAACAGGGCCCCAGTCAGCCCCAGCATTTT. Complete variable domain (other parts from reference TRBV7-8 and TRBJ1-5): GAGVSQSPRYKVAKRGQDVALRCDPISGHVSLFWYQQALGQGPEFLTYFQNEAQLDKSGLPSDRFFAERPEGSVSTLKIQRTQQEDSAVYLCASSPEQGPSQPQHFGDGTRLSIL.

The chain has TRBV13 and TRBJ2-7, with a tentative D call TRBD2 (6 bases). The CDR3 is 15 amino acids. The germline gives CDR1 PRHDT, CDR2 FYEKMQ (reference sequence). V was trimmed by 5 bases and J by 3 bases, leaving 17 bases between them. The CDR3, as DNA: TGTGCCAGCAGCCAGGGAGGTAGGGACCTCTACGAGCAGTACTTC. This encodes CASSQGGRDLYEQYF. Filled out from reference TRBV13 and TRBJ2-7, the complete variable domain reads AAGVIQSPRHLIKEKRETATLKCYPIPRHDTVYWYQQGPGQDPQFLISFYEKMQSDKGSIPDRFSAQQFSDYHSELNMSSLELGDSALYFCASSQGGRDLYEQYFGPGTRLTVT.

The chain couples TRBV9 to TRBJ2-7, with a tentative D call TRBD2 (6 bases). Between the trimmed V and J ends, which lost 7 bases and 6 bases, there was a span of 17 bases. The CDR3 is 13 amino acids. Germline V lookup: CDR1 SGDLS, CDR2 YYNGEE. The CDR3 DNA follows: TGTGCCAGCGGCGGCGGGGCGCAGCGCGAGCAGTACTTC. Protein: CASGGGAQREQYF.

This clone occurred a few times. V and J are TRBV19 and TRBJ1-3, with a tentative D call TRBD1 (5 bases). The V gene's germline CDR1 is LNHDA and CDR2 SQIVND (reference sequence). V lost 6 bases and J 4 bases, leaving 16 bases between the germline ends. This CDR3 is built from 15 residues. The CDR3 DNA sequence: TGTGCCAGTAGCGACCCAGGGTCTGGCGGAAACACCATATATTTT. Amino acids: CASSDPGSGGNTIYF.

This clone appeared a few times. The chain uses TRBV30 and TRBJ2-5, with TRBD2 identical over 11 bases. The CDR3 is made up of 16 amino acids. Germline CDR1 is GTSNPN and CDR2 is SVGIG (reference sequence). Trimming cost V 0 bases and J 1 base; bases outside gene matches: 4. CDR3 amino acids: CAWSVLAGAPQETQYF. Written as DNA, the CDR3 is TGTGCCTGGAGTGTACTAGCGGGGGCGCCCCAAGAGACCCAGTACTTC.

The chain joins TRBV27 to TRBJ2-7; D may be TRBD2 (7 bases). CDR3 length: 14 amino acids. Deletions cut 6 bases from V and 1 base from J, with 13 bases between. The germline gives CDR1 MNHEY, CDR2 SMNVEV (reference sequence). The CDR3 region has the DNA TGTGCCAGCAGCCTGGAGGGGGGGTCCTACGAGCAGTACTTC. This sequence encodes CASSLEGGSYEQYF.

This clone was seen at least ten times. The CDR3 DNA sequence: TGCGCCAGCAGGGGCCATAGCAATCAGCCCCAGCATTTT. The encoded protein is CASRGHSNQPQHF. The rearrangement links TRBV10-2 to TRBJ1-5; no clear D gene. Per the germline V gene, CDR1 is WSHSY and CDR2 is SAAADI. Trimming stripped 6 bases from V and 0 bases from J, with 6 bases between. The length of the CDR3 is 13 residues.

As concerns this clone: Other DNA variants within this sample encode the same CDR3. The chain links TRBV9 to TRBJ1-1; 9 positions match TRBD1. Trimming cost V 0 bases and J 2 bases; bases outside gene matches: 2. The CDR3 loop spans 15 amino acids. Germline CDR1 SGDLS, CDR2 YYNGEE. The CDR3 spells CASSVATGGNTEAFF. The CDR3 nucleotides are TGTGCCAGCAGCGTAGCCACAGGGGGCAACACTGAAGCTTTCTTT.

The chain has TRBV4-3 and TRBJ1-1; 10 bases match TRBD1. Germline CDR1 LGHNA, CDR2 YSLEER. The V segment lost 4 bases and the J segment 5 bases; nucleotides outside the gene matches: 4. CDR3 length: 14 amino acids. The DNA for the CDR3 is TGCGCCAGCAGCCGGGACAGGGGTGGGACTGAAGCTTTCTTT. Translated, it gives CASSRDRGGTEAFF.

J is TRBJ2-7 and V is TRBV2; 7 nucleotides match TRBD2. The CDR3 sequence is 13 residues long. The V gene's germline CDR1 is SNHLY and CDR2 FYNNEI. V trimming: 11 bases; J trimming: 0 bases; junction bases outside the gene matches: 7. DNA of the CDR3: TGTGCCGCCGCAGCGGGATACTCCTACGAGCAGTACTTC. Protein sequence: CAAAAGYSYEQYF.

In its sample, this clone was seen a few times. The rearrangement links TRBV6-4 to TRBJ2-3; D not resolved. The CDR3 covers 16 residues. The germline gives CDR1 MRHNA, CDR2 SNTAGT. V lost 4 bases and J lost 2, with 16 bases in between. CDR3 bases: TGTGCCAGCAGTGCCTTGACCGGAGCGCACACAGATACGCAGTATTTT. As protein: CASSALTGAHTDTQYF.

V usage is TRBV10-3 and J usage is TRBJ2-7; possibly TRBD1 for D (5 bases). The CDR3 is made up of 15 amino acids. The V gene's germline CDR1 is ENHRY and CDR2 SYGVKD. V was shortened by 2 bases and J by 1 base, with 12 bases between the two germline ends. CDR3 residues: CAISEGQGRSYEQYF. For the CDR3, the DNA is TGTGCCATCAGTGAGGGGCAGGGCAGGTCCTACGAGCAGTACTTC.

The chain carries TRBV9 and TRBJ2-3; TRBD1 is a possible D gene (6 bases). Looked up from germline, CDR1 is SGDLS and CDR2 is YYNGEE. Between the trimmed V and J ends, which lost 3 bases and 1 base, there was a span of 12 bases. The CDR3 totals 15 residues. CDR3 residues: CASSAPQGGTDTQYF. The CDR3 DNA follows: TGTGCCAGCAGCGCCCCACAGGGCGGCACAGATACGCAGTATTTT.

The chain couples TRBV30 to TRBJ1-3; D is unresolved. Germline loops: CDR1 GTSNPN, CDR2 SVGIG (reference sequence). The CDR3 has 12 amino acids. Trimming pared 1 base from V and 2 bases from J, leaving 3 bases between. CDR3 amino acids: CAWSAAGNTIYF. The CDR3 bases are TGTGCCTGGAGTGCAGCTGGAAACACCATATATTTT.

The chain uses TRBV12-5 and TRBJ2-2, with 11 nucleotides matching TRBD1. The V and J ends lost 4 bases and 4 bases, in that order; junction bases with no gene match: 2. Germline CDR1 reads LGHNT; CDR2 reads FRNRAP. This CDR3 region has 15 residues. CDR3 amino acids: CASGWGTGGTGELFF. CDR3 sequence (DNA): TGTGCTAGTGGTTGGGGGACAGGGGGCACCGGGGAGCTGTTTTTT.

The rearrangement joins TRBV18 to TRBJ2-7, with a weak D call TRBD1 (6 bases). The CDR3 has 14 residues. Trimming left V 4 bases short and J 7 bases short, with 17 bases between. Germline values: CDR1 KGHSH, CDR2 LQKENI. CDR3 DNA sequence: TGTGCCAGCTCACAGCAGACAGGCCTCTGGGAGCAGTACTTC. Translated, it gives CASSQQTGLWEQYF.

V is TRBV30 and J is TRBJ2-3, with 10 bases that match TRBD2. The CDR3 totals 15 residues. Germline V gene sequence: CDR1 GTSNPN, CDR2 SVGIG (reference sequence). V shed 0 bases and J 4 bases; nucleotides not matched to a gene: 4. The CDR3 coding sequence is TGTGCCTGGAGTGTGCTAGCGGGGGCCGCAGATACGCAGTATTTT. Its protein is CAWSVLAGAADTQYF.

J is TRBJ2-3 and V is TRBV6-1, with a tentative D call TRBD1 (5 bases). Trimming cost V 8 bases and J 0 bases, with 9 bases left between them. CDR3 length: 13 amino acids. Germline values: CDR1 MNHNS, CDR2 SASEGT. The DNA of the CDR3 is TGTGCCAGCGGACACTTAAGCACAGATACGCAGTATTTT. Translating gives CASGHLSTDTQYF.

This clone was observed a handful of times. The CDR3 is CAGLRQGEAKNIQYF. CDR3 DNA sequence: TGTGCCGGCCTACGACAGGGGGAAGCCAAAAACATTCAGTACTTC. This chain links TRBV25-1 with TRBJ2-4; 9 bases map to TRBD1. Germline assignment: CDR1 MGHDK and CDR2 SYGVNS. This CDR3 contains 15 residues. The V gene end was trimmed by 11 bases and the J gene end by 0 bases; junction bases not matched to a gene: 8.

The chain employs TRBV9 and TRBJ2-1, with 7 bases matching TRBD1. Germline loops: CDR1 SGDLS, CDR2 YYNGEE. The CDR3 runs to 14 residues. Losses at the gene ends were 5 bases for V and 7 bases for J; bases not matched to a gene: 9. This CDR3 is CASSTGDTKNEQFF. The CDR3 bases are TGTGCCAGCAGTACAGGGGACACTAAAAATGAGCAGTTCTTC.

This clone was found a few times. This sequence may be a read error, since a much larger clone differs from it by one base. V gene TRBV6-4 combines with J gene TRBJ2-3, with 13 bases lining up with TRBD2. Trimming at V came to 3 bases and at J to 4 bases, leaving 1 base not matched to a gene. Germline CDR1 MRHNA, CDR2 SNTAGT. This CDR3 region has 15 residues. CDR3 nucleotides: TGTGCCAGCAGTGAACTAGCGGGGGGGCCAGATACGCAGTATTTT. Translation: CASSELAGGPDTQYF.

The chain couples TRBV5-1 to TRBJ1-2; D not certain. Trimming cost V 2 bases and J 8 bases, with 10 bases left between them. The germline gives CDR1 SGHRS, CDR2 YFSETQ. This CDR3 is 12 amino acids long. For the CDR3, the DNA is TGCGCCAGCAGCTTTGACACCTCCGGCTACACCTTC. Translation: CASSFDTSGYTF.

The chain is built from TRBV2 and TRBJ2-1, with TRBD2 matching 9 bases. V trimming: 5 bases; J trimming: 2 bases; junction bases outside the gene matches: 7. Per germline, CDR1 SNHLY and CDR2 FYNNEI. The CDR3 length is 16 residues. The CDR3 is CASSSGLAKPYNEQFF. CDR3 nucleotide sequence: TGTGCCAGCAGTTCGGGACTAGCTAAACCCTACAATGAGCAGTTCTTC.

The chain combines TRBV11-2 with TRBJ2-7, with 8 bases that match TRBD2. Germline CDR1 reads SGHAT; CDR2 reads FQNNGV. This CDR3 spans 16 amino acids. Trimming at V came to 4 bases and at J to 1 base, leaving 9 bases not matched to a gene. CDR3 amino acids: CASSSGGASVSYEQYF. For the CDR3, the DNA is TGTGCCAGCAGCTCGGGGGGGGCTAGCGTTTCCTACGAGCAGTACTTC. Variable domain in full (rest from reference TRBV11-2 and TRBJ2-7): EAGVAQSPRYKIIEKRQSVAFWCNPISGHATLYWYQQILGQGPKLLIQFQNNGVVDDSQLPKDRFSAERLKGVDSTLKIQPAKLEDSAVYLCASSSGGASVSYEQYFGPGTRLTVT.

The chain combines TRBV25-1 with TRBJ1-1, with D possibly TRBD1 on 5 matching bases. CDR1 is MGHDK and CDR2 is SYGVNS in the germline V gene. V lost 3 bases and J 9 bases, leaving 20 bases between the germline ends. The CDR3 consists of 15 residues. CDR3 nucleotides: TGTGCCAGCAGTGAGCCCGCCCAGGGAAAAACCCAAGCTTTCTTT. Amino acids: CASSEPAQGKTQAFF.